The subject of this entry is one TCR beta chain. The target antigen is unknown. This record belongs to a study of siplizumab effects on memory and regulatory T cells. Regarding the study as a whole: A mean of around 65% of mappable alloreactive CD4+ clones were Treg-derived with siplizumab, compared with 26.9% in controls. No functional test confirmed suppression by proliferating siplizumab-culture Tregs.

V gave up 6 bases and J gave up 4 bases; unmatched junction bases: 11. This CDR3 is 16 amino acids long. The germline gives CDR1 MRHNA, CDR2 SNTAGT. Profiled with immunoSEQ multiplex PCR; TCRdb holds only in-frame clones, not every one. Found here are approximately 68,000 clones, 91% of them singletons; the top ten hold approximately 30%. The source is a human donor in good health. Sequenced: CD8+ T cells sorted from blood. This chain links TRBV6-4 with TRBJ2-3, with 9 bases lining up with TRBD1. In nucleotides, the CDR3 is TGTGCCAGCAGCCCTAGGGACAGGGAAGGTTCAGATACGCAGTATTTT. Amino acid sequence: CASSPRDREGSDTQYF.